The entry below gives a single T cell receptor (beta chain) sequence along with its context. The antigen is not known. RNA transcripts gave rise to amplified TCR beta CDR3 regions. The HTBI set primed first-round TCR CDR3 RT-PCR. TCRdb redid the calling of the multiplex PCR reads with MiXCR, one entry per CDR3 protein. The sample contains 480,000 or so distinct CDR3 sequences, 40% to 50% of which appear only once. These data are taken from a study of T cells in Graves' hyperthyroidism and ophthalmopathy. Study-wide results and limits: Prediction of ophthalmopathy progression came a median approximately 7 months pre-onset.

The sequence came from an adult woman with Graves' disease, either hyperthyroidism or ophthalmopathy (not recorded which). The source material was peripheral blood or thyroid tissue (not recorded which).

The CDR3, as DNA: TGTGCCAGCAGCTTAGGGACCAATAGCGGCGAGCAGTACTTC. Encoded protein: CASSLGTNSGEQYF. The rearrangement joins TRBV11-2 to TRBJ2-7, with a possible D match to TRBD2 (6 bases). V was clipped by 1 base and J by 6 bases, with 13 bases between them. The CDR3 has 14 residues. Per germline, CDR1 SGHAT and CDR2 FQNNGV.